Below are 8 T cell receptor beta chains sequenced from a single sample in a study of cytomegalovirus exposure and HLA in healthy donors. With 60 Vbeta and 13 Jbeta primers, the PCR was carried out. Using immunoSEQ multiplex PCR, the repertoire was profiled, and TCRdb retains in-frame clones only, with some absent. This table has around 190,000 clones, under 9.5% appearing once. The sample taken for sequencing was PBMCs. The receptor source for this set is a woman in her twenties or thirties in good health and CMV-seropositive.

The chain recombines TRBV5-1 with TRBJ2-1; 9 bases map to TRBD2. This CDR3 is 15 amino acids long. Trimming removed 1 base from V and 7 bases from J; junction bases left unmatched: 6. Germline CDR1 SGHRS, CDR2 YFSETQ. Here the CDR3 DNA reads TGCGCCAGCAGCTTGATGGCTAGCGGGATGAATGAGCAGTTCTTC. Its translation: CASSLMASGMNEQFF.

DNA for the CDR3: TGTGCCAGCTCACCCGGAGGGGACGGGATCGGGGAGCTGTTTTTT. This translates into CASSPGGDGIGELFF. The gene calls are TRBV18 and TRBJ2-2; D perhaps matches TRBD2 (6 bases). V dropped 3 bases and J dropped 7 bases, with 15 bases sitting between them. Germline V CDR1 and CDR2: KGHSH, LQKENI. The CDR3 spans 15 residues.

In its sample, this clone was seen a few times. The rearrangement joins TRBV2 to TRBJ2-3, with 10 positions matching TRBD2. V trimming: 4 bases; J trimming: 4 bases; junction bases outside the gene matches: 5. The CDR3 spans 15 residues. CDR1 is SNHLY, CDR2 FYNNEI, per germline. The CDR3: CASSAGTSAPDTQYF. The CDR3, as DNA: TGTGCCAGCAGTGCCGGGACTAGCGCCCCAGATACGCAGTATTTT.

The J gene is TRBJ2-5, the V gene TRBV2; D perhaps matches TRBD2 (6 bases). Between the trimmed V and J ends, which lost 4 bases and 2 bases, there was a span of 17 bases. The CDR3 contains 16 residues. Germline V CDR1 and CDR2: SNHLY, FYNNEI. CDR3 bases: TGTGCCAGCAGTGCAAGGGGACTTCCGTTACAAGAGACCCAGTACTTC. Its translation: CASSARGLPLQETQYF.

V is TRBV15 and J is TRBJ2-2; D may be TRBD2 (5 bases). Trimming removed 5 bases at V and 5 bases at J, with 12 bases between. The CDR3 totals 14 residues. Looked up from germline, CDR1 is LNHNV and CDR2 is YYDKDF (reference sequence). The CDR3 spells CATSGAAQTGELFF. As DNA, the CDR3 is TGTGCCACCAGCGGAGCGGCACAGACCGGGGAGCTGTTTTTT.

This clone was recorded a few times. The CDR3 nucleotides read TGTGCCAGCTCACCAGCGGGGAAGGACACTGAAGCTTTCTTT. This encodes CASSPAGKDTEAFF. The V and J genes are TRBV18 and TRBJ1-1; D remains unclear. V dropped 2 bases and J dropped 3 bases, with 10 bases sitting between them. Germline loops: CDR1 KGHSH, CDR2 LQKENI. The CDR3 extends over 14 amino acids.

The chain employs TRBV6-5 and TRBJ1-1; no clear D. This CDR3 comprises 12 residues. Looked up from germline, CDR1 is MNHEY and CDR2 is SVGAGI. The V end lost 1 base, the J end lost 7 bases, and 7 bases lay between the germline ends. The CDR3 protein is CASSYLAGEAFF. For the CDR3, the DNA is TGTGCCAGCAGTTACTTAGCGGGTGAAGCTTTCTTT.

V gene TRBV21-1 combines with J gene TRBJ2-3; the DNA was not used to check the table's D call, TRBD2. TRBV21-1 is given as a pseudogene. CDR3 length: 14 residues. DNA of the CDR3: TGTGCCAGCAGCAAAGCTCGGAGCACAGATACGCAGTATTTT. This translates into CASSKARSTDTQYF.